This T cell receptor (beta chain) came from a study of T cell repertoires in cytomegalovirus infection. As for the study in general: Recently identified HLA-C-restricted CMV epitopes were used, and well-studied HLA-B-restricted CMV epitopes were used as well. CMV infection together with matching HLA type was indicated by public TCR beta signatures.

TCRdb re-called the reads with MiXCR, one entry per CDR3 protein. The table lists 400,000 to 600,000 distinct CDR3 sequences, approximately 40% of them singletons, with approximately 40% in the top ten. Of note for this clonotype: The antigen is not known.

Study results and limitations: What dominated the ex vivo response were HLA-C-restricted CMV-specific TCR beta clonotypes. CMV carriers with the relevant HLA were identified by cumulative public TCR beta family frequency.

This TCR derives from a human donor in good health (CMV status not recorded). Some clones in this sample may be carry-over from other donors' samples. Sequencing used cultured PBMCs, obtained from culture after CMV antigen stimulation.

The CDR3, as DNA: TGCGCCAGCAGCTTGTGGGGGAATGAAAAACTGTTTTTT. Translated, it gives CASSLWGNEKLFF. The genes are TRBV5-1 and TRBJ1-4; perhaps TRBD1 as D (5 bases). There are 13 residues in the CDR3. The V gene's germline CDR1 is SGHRS and CDR2 YFSETQ. V was trimmed by 1 base and J by 5 bases, leaving 6 bases between them.